This T cell receptor (beta chain) appears in the sequencing data of a study of T-cell reconstitution after alpha-beta-depleted transplantation in children. Unique molecular identifiers featured in how the TCRbeta library was prepared. MiXCR, applied by TCRdb to the PCR reads, yields one record per CDR3 protein. The top ten hold around 4% of the sample, which has more than 550,000 distinct CDR3 sequences, approximately 10% seen once. The germline CDR1 and CDR2 sequences are GTSNPN and SVGIG (reference sequence). V gave up 2 bases and J gave up 5 bases; unmatched junction bases: 2. The CDR3 contains 13 residues. The sample holds a few counts of this clonotype.

This chain uses TRBV30 with TRBJ2-5; 10 bases match TRBD1. This receptor was identified in a human donor who donated a stem cell graft to a child with acute myeloid leukemia. Sequences were derived from PBMCs from the stem cell graft donor, sampled from the stem cell graft. CDR3 DNA: TGTGCCTGGAGTCCGACAGGGGGCGAGACCCAGTACTTC. It codes for CAWSPTGGETQYF. The variable domain in full, with the rest retrieved from reference TRBV30 and TRBJ2-5, is SQTIHQWPATLVQPVGSPLSLECTVEGTSNPNLYWYRQAAGRGLQLLFYSVGIGQISSEVPQNLSASRPQDRQFILSSKKLLLSDSGFYLCAWSPTGGETQYFGPGTRLLVL.